Listed below are T cell receptor beta chains from one sample, sequenced in a study of shared clonotypes between healthy human individuals. TCRdb's table, derived via immunoSEQ multiplex PCR, lists solely in-frame clones and lacks some. This sample carries under 2,500,000 clones, nearly 97% of them seen once, and the ten largest clones take approximately 0.13%. Sequencing used naive CD4+ T cells sorted from blood. The receptor set was obtained from a man aged 18 to 30 in good health. The CDR3 runs from the conserved cysteine through the conserved F or W. D genes are given only for firm matches. A row's size may be missing; if present it is once, few, many or a size class.

V	size	D	J	DNA	CDR3
TRBV6-5	.	.	TRBJ2-1	TGTGCCAGCACCAAACCGGGGGGCGAGGAGCAGTTCTTC	CASTKPGGEEQFF
TRBV19	.	TRBD2	TRBJ2-1	TGTGCCAGTAGTATACTCACAGCGGGGGCCCCCAATGAGCAGTTCTTC	CASSILTAGAPNEQFF
TRBV5-4	.	.	TRBJ1-2	TGTGCCAGCAGCTTGGTTTTGGGGGCGAGTAACTATGGCTACACCTTC	CASSLVLGASNYGYTF
TRBV10-3	.	.	TRBJ2-6	TGTGCCATCAGTGAGATCGGACCTCGTACCCTATCTGGGGCCAACGTCCTGACTTTC	CAISEIGPRTLSGANVLTF
TRBV5-4	.	.	TRBJ1-6	TGTGCCAGCAGCTTAGCTTGGCAGGGAGAAGATTCACCCCTCCACTTT	CASSLAWQGEDSPLHF
TRBV10-3	.	.	TRBJ2-2	TGTGCCATCAGTGCGTCCGAACTTTCCACCGGGGAGCTGTTTTTT	CAISASELSTGELFF
TRBV6-1	few	.	TRBJ2-7	TGTGCCAGCCTCGGGACCTACGAGCAGTACTTC	CASLGTYEQYF
TRBV2	.	TRBD1	TRBJ2-5	TGTGCCAGCACCTTCTCGGACAGGGGGCGTGAGACCCAGTACTTC	CASTFSDRGRETQYF
TRBV7-9	.	TRBD2	TRBJ2-5	TGTGCCAGCAGCTTAATTCCCCCCACTAGCGGCCAAGAGACCCAGTACTTC	CASSLIPPTSGQETQYF
TRBV6-1	.	.	TRBJ1-1	TGTGCCAGCATTTTATGGACGAACACTGAAGCTTTCTTT	CASILWTNTEAFF
TRBV7-2	.	TRBD1	TRBJ2-3	TGTGCCAGCAGCTTTGTGACAGGGGGCACAGATACGCAGTATTTT	CASSFVTGGTDTQYF
TRBV9	.	TRBD1	TRBJ1-4	TGTGCCAGCAGCGCCCGGGGACAGGGGGCTTGGGGAGATGAAAAACTGTTTTTT	CASSARGQGAWGDEKLFF
TRBV5-4	.	.	TRBJ1-1	TGTGCCAGCAGCTTGCGGGTGAACACTGAAGCTTTCTTT	CASSLRVNTEAFF
TRBV6-5	.	TRBD1	TRBJ1-2	TGTGCCAGCAGTTACGCACTGACAGGGGACAATGGCTACACCTTC	CASSYALTGDNGYTF
TRBV2	few	.	TRBJ1-2	TGTGCCAGCAGGGAAAATGGGGTTGGCTATGGCTACACCTTC	CASRENGVGYGYTF
TRBV11-2	.	TRBD2	TRBJ2-1	TGTGCCAGCAGCTACAAACCGGGACTACACAACAATGAGCAGTTCTTC	CASSYKPGLHNNEQFF
TRBV5-4	.	.	TRBJ2-3	TGTGCCAGCAGCCTGGGTAGCGGCACAGATACGCAGTATTTT	CASSLGSGTDTQYF
TRBV29-1	.	.	TRBJ2-1	TGCAGCGTTGAACCCGGGGGGCAGATTTCCTACAATGAGCAGTTCTTC	CSVEPGGQISYNEQFF
TRBV7-2	.	.	TRBJ1-3	TGTGCCAGCAGCTTAGTGGGACCCGGAAACACCATATATTTT	CASSLVGPGNTIYF
TRBV18	.	.	TRBJ1-2	TGTGCCAGCTCACCGACAGTTATCTATGGCTACACCTTC	CASSPTVIYGYTF
TRBV6-8	.	TRBD2	TRBJ2-7	TGTGCCAGCAGTTACTCGCCTAGCGGGAGCTTTTTTTACGAGCAGTACTTC	CASSYSPSGSFFYEQYF
TRBV20-1	.	.	TRBJ2-1	TGCAGTGCTACTGGGAGGAATGAGCAGTTCTTC	CSATGRNEQFF
TRBV6-6	.	.	TRBJ1-2	TGTGCCAGCACCAAGGGCGGGAATAACTATGGCTACACCTTC	CASTKGGNNYGYTF
TRBV6-6	once	TRBD1	TRBJ2-5	TGTGCCAGCAGTTACTTACAGACAGGGAAGCGAGAGACCCAGTACTTC	CASSYLQTGKRETQYF
TRBV5-1	.	TRBD2	TRBJ2-1	TGCGCCAGCAGCTTGGAGGGACTATCAGGGAATGAGCAGTTCTTC	CASSLEGLSGNEQFF
TRBV5-3	once	TRBD1	TRBJ1-4	TGTGCCAGAAGCTTGGTGAGGGGGCGCGATGAAAAACTGTTTTTT	CARSLVRGRDEKLFF
TRBV7-8	few	TRBD2	TRBJ2-1	TGTGCCAGCAGACCAACTAGCGGGGTGTACAATGAGCAGTTCTTC	CASRPTSGVYNEQFF
TRBV7-6	.	TRBD1	TRBJ1-1	TGTGCCAGCAGCTTGGCGGGACAGGGGAACACTGAAGCTTTCTTT	CASSLAGQGNTEAFF
TRBV6-5	.	.	TRBJ2-7	TGTGCCAGCAGCCGACGCACCCACGAGCAGTACTTC	CASSRRTHEQYF